The 21 T cell receptor beta chains below come from one sample, sequenced in a study of beta chain features in type 1 diabetes. The investigators reverse transcribed all of the isolated RNA, so they sequenced expressed TCRB transcripts. Profiling relied on immunoSEQ multiplex PCR, and the TCRdb table lists in-frame clones only, not all of them. The data show approximately 400,000 clones, with roughly 16% seen just once and roughly 0.019% held by the top ten. Sequencing was done on a sample of naive CD4+ T cells from blood. These receptors originate from a woman under 30 in good health.

This clone was detected a few times. J is TRBJ1-2 and V is TRBV6-6; D uncertain. V was clipped by 5 bases and J by 5 bases, with 9 bases between them. The germline V gene has CDR1 MNHNY and CDR2 SVGAGI (reference sequence). The CDR3 totals 12 residues. CDR3 coding DNA: TGTGCCAGCAGTATCGACGGGTATGGCTACACCTTC. It yields the protein CASSIDGYGYTF.

This clone was seen just once. This chain joins TRBV28 and TRBJ2-1, with D possibly TRBD2 on 5 matching bases. The CDR3 loop spans 15 amino acids. Germline V gives CDR1 MDHEN, CDR2 SYDVKM. The V gene lost 3 bases and the J gene lost 4 bases, with 13 bases spanning the gap. The CDR3: CASSFTRAPYNEQFF. CDR3 nucleotides: TGTGCCAGCAGTTTCACGAGGGCCCCTTACAATGAGCAGTTCTTC.

This clone showed up just a few times. CDR3 sequence: CASSRGLAGTYEQYF. The CDR3 bases are TGTGCCAGCAGTAGGGGACTAGCGGGAACCTACGAGCAGTACTTC. J is TRBJ2-7 and V is TRBV27; the match to TRBD2 covers 13 bases. CDR3 size: 15 residues. The V segment lost 5 bases and the J segment 2 bases; nucleotides outside the gene matches: 3. The germline V gene encodes CDR1 MNHEY and CDR2 SMNVEV (reference sequence).

To note about this clone: The identical CDR3 is also encoded by other nucleotide sequences in the sample. V is TRBV5-1 and J is TRBJ2-2; 9 nucleotides align to TRBD1. The CDR3 spans 15 residues. Per germline, CDR1 SGHRS and CDR2 YFSETQ. The trim removed 0 bases at V and 3 bases at J, leaving 0 bases unmatched. Here the CDR3 reads CASSLGTGDTGELFF. CDR3 nucleotides: TGCGCCAGCAGCTTGGGGACAGGGGACACCGGGGAGCTGTTTTTT.

This chain uses TRBV5-4 with TRBJ1-1, with 7 positions matching TRBD1. The CDR3 runs 15 residues. From germline, CDR1 is SGHNT and CDR2 YYREEE (reference sequence). V was pared by 5 bases and J by 1 base, with 8 bases of the junction left unmatched. CDR3 region: CASSHDRAPNTEAFF. CDR3 DNA: TGTGCCAGCAGTCACGACAGGGCCCCGAACACTGAAGCTTTCTTT.

The genes are TRBV7-2 and TRBJ2-7; a weak D match, TRBD1 (5 bases). V lost 1 base to trimming and J lost 3 bases, with 10 bases between them. The CDR3 extends over 14 amino acids. Germline-derived CDR1 and CDR2 are SGHTA and FQGNSA. The CDR3 DNA is TGTGCCAGCAGCTTAGTTTTAGGGGACTACGAGCAGTACTTC. Translating it yields CASSLVLGDYEQYF.

The chain carries TRBV18 and TRBJ1-4; D call uncertain. The germline V gene encodes CDR1 KGHSH and CDR2 LQKENI. This CDR3 is built from 14 residues. V lost 3 bases and J lost 8, with 13 bases in between. The CDR3 DNA reads TGTGCCAGCTCACCTCCCACCGTGGAGGAAAAACTGTTTTTT. Residues: CASSPPTVEEKLFF.

This clone has only a few counts. The chain combines TRBV5-6 with TRBJ2-2; tentative D call: TRBD1 (5 bases). CDR1 and CDR2 from the germline V gene are SGHDT and YYEEEE. V was pared by 5 bases and J by 2 bases, with 13 bases between. There are 15 residues in the CDR3. The CDR3 loop reads CASRQYQGNTGELFF. CDR3 bases: TGTGCCAGCAGACAGTATCAGGGTAACACCGGGGAGCTGTTTTTT.

There are a few counts of this clone. This chain links TRBV28 with TRBJ2-5; possible D gene TRBD1, 5 bases. Germline assignment: CDR1 MDHEN and CDR2 SYDVKM. Trimming shortened V by 5 bases and J by 4 bases, and 17 bases separated the two germline ends. The CDR3 is made up of 15 amino acids. CDR3 loop: CASSPKGLPGETQYF. The CDR3 bases are TGTGCCAGCAGTCCCAAGGGGCTACCGGGAGAGACCCAGTACTTC.

As concerns this clone: This sample includes further DNA sequences coding for the same CDR3. This sequence joins TRBV5-4 and TRBJ2-7; D gene ambiguous. The V gene lost 2 bases and the J gene lost 3 bases, with 3 bases spanning the gap. Per the germline V gene, CDR1 is SGHNT and CDR2 is YYREEE (reference sequence). There are 11 residues in the CDR3. CDR3 in amino acids: CASSFNYEQYF. DNA for the CDR3: TGTGCCAGCAGCTTTAACTACGAGCAGTACTTC.

V and J are TRBV25-1 and TRBJ1-3, with TRBD1 matching over 8 bases. CDR3 length equals 15 residues. CDR1 MGHDK and CDR2 SYGVNS come from the germline V gene. V gave up 6 bases and J gave up 3 bases; unmatched junction bases: 7. The CDR3 protein is CASREPGQDGNTIYF. Written as DNA, the CDR3 is TGTGCCAGCAGGGAACCGGGACAGGATGGAAACACCATATATTTT.

The chain recombines TRBV28 with TRBJ1-4; D not certain. CDR3 length: 16 amino acids. Trimming left V 4 bases short and J 7 bases short, with 19 bases between. Looked up from germline, CDR1 is MDHEN and CDR2 is SYDVKM. CDR3 in DNA: TGTGCCAGCAGTTCCCGCCTGACCGGGATGGGTGAAAAACTGTTTTTT. Translated, it gives CASSSRLTGMGEKLFF.

This clone was detected only a few times. The chain joins TRBV7-8 to TRBJ2-7; D unresolved. CDR3 length equals 14 residues. Trimming took 1 base from V and 0 from J, leaving 7 bases between them. The germline V gene encodes CDR1 SGHVS and CDR2 FQNEAQ. CDR3 nucleotide sequence: TGTGCCAGCAGCTTAGTCACCAGCTCCTACGAGCAGTACTTC. Its translation: CASSLVTSSYEQYF.

The chain recombines TRBV4-1 with TRBJ1-2; the match to TRBD1 covers 9 bases. CDR3 length: 14 amino acids. With V trimmed by 1 base and J by 5 bases, 2 bases remained unmatched. Germline V gene data show CDR1 as MGHRA and CDR2 as YSYEKL. The CDR3 nucleotides are TGCGCCAGCAGCCAAGTAGGACAGGGGTATGGCTACACCTTC. Protein sequence: CASSQVGQGYGYTF.

V gene TRBV18 combines with J gene TRBJ2-7; 9 positions agree with TRBD2. With V trimmed by 1 base and J by 0 bases, 4 bases remained unmatched. The germline gives CDR1 KGHSH, CDR2 LQKENI. The CDR3 contains 16 residues. The CDR3, as DNA: TGTGCCAGCTCACCACAAAGCGGGAGGAGCTCCTACGAGCAGTACTTC. As protein: CASSPQSGRSSYEQYF.

This clone was recorded a few times. The CDR3 protein is CASSLSSYSVKPYNEQFF. The CDR3 bases are TGTGCCAGCAGCTTGTCGTCCTATAGCGTCAAACCATACAATGAGCAGTTCTTC. The rearrangement joins TRBV5-8 to TRBJ2-1, with D possibly matching TRBD2 (5 bases). From germline, CDR1 is SGHTS and CDR2 YDEGEE. V shed 1 base and J shed 4 bases, with 21 bases lying between them. CDR3 length: 18 residues.

The chain links TRBV10-3 to TRBJ2-1, with 7 positions matching TRBD1. CDR1 is ENHRY and CDR2 is SYGVKD in the germline V gene. The CDR3 length is 12 residues. V lost 4 bases, J lost 6 bases, and 0 bases stayed unmatched. CDR3 in DNA: TGTGCCATCAGTGCAGGGGGCAATGAGCAGTTCTTC. This encodes CAISAGGNEQFF.

This chain links TRBV15 with TRBJ2-1, with D unresolved. Trimming took off 1 base at V and 4 bases at J, with 11 bases between the two ends. The germline CDR1 and CDR2 sequences are LNHNV and YYDKDF (reference sequence). This CDR3 contains 15 residues. Here the CDR3 DNA reads TGTGCCACCAGCAGAGGTGGGCTTTTGTACAATGAGCAGTTCTTC. Translated: CATSRGGLLYNEQFF.

A few counts support this clone. Relative to the germline gene, one junction end is altered; a read error may explain this. Here the CDR3 reads CASSFQGGEQYF. For the CDR3, the DNA is TGTGCTAGCAGCTTCCAAGGGGGCGAGCAGTACTTC. The chain is built from TRBV7-7 and TRBJ2-7, with D possibly TRBD1 on 6 matching bases. The CDR3 covers 12 residues. The germline gives CDR1 SSHAT, CDR2 FNYEAQ (reference sequence).

This clone was counted a few times. The genes are TRBV30 and TRBJ1-1; D uncertain. Trimming took 1 base from V and 0 from J, leaving 6 bases between them. The CDR3 is made up of 13 amino acids. In germline, CDR1 is GTSNPN, CDR2 SVGIG (reference sequence). CDR3: CAWSARLNTEAFF. The CDR3 DNA sequence: TGTGCCTGGAGTGCTAGGTTGAACACTGAAGCTTTCTTT.

The gene calls are TRBV18 and TRBJ2-2, with 8 bases fitting TRBD1. CDR1 and CDR2 (germline): KGHSH, LQKENI. CDR3 length: 15 amino acids. V dropped 4 bases and J dropped 1; count of bases not matched to a gene: 2. As DNA, the CDR3 is TGTGCCAGCTCACGAGGACAGGGGAACACCGGGGAGCTGTTTTTT. This gives the protein CASSRGQGNTGELFF.